The 31 T cell receptor beta chains presented below share a single source sample, sequenced in a study of T cell repertoires in ileal Crohn's disease. Time point in this sample: inflamed ileum from the surgical specimen. Sequenced by immunoSEQ multiplex PCR; TCRdb stores in-frame clones only, minus some. The table includes more than 11,000 clones, less than 85% detected once. Specimen: ileal tissue. The source of these receptors is an adult with Crohn's disease.

This clone was counted only a few times. This chain joins TRBV6-1 and TRBJ2-5; D might be TRBD1 or TRBD2, each matching 5 bases. Germline V gene sequence: CDR1 MNHNS, CDR2 SASEGT. This CDR3 region has 12 residues. V dropped 8 bases and J dropped 11 bases, with 18 bases sitting between them. The CDR3 region is CASSARDRFQYF. CDR3 sequence (DNA): TGTGCCAGCTCGGCCCGGGACCGCTTTCAGTACTTC.

The V call is TRBV19, the J call TRBJ2-7, with 11 bases fitting TRBD1. Trimming took 3 bases from V and 2 from J; bases not matched to a gene: 3. Germline CDR1 reads LNHDA; CDR2 reads SQIVND (reference sequence). There are 15 residues in the CDR3. This CDR3 reads CASSIGQGAPYEQYF. The CDR3 bases are TGTGCCAGTAGTATCGGACAGGGGGCCCCCTACGAGCAGTACTTC.

The V call is TRBV9, the J call TRBJ2-3; D unclear. CDR1 is SGDLS and CDR2 is YYNGEE in the germline V gene. V was pared by 0 bases and J by 3 bases, with 14 bases between. The CDR3 totals 16 residues. This chain's CDR3 is CASSVADLMGTDTQYF. DNA for the CDR3: TGTGCCAGCAGCGTAGCTGACCTTATGGGTACAGATACGCAGTATTTT.

The chain combines TRBV6-5 with TRBJ2-2; D is undetermined. Germline V lookup: CDR1 MNHEY, CDR2 SVGAGI. CDR3 length equals 14 residues. Trimming shortened V by 5 bases and J by 4 bases, and 11 bases separated the two germline ends. CDR3 DNA: TGTGCCAGCAGTCTGACTTCGGTCACCGGGGAGCTGTTTTTT. Translating gives CASSLTSVTGELFF.

This clone showed up just once. The rearrangement links TRBV28 to TRBJ2-7, with 7 bases that match TRBD2. The CDR3 loop spans 12 amino acids. Unmatched junction bases numbered 2, after V lost 6 bases and J lost 3 bases. CDR1 and CDR2 from the germline V gene are MDHEN and SYDVKM. The CDR3 reads CASSSGGYEQYF. The CDR3 DNA follows: TGTGCCAGCAGCTCGGGAGGCTACGAGCAGTACTTC.

V and J are TRBV5-1 and TRBJ1-1; D unresolved. The CDR3 runs to 14 residues. CDR1 is SGHRS, CDR2 YFSETQ, per germline. V was cut by 0 bases and J by 3 bases, with 9 bases left in between. The CDR3, as DNA: TGCGCCAGCAGCTTGGCCTTGAGAGACACTGAAGCTTTCTTT. This encodes CASSLALRDTEAFF.

The chain couples TRBV9 to TRBJ2-3; D is unclear. Looked up from germline, CDR1 is SGDLS and CDR2 is YYNGEE. This CDR3 comprises 15 residues. Trimming took 0 bases from V and 0 from J, leaving 8 bases between them. The CDR3 spells CASSVDTLSTDTQYF. CDR3 bases: TGTGCCAGCAGCGTAGATACCCTTAGCACAGATACGCAGTATTTT.

The chain employs TRBV5-1 and TRBJ1-2, with 11 bases matching TRBD1. Looked up from germline, CDR1 is SGHRS and CDR2 is YFSETQ. J lost 2 bases, V lost 4 bases, and 13 bases had no gene match. There are 18 residues in the CDR3. CDR3 in amino acids: CASSLNAPGDRGNYGYTF. CDR3 sequence (DNA): TGCGCCAGCAGCCTAAATGCCCCCGGGGACAGGGGGAACTATGGCTACACCTTC.

J is TRBJ1-1 and V is TRBV6-1; D is possibly TRBD1 (6 bases). Trimming removed 7 bases from V and 0 bases from J, with 9 bases in between. Germline CDR1 reads MNHNS; CDR2 reads SASEGT. The CDR3 spans 13 residues. The DNA for the CDR3 is TGTGCCAGCACTGGACAGCTGAACACTGAAGCTTTCTTT. It codes for CASTGQLNTEAFF.

This chain uses TRBV27 with TRBJ1-6, with D perhaps TRBD1 (5 bases). The CDR3 has 14 residues. V lost 7 bases to trimming and J lost 8 bases, with 15 bases between them. CDR1 and CDR2 (germline): MNHEY, SMNVEV (reference sequence). In nucleotides, the CDR3 is TGTGCCAGCACCGTAGGGGATCCCCATTCACCCCTCCACTTT. This sequence encodes CASTVGDPHSPLHF.

The chain employs TRBV19 and TRBJ1-3, with TRBD1 matching over 7 bases. The germline gives CDR1 LNHDA, CDR2 SQIVND (reference sequence). V trimming: 9 bases; J trimming: 2 bases; junction bases outside the gene matches: 7. This CDR3 is 14 amino acids long. CDR3 DNA: TGTGCCAGCCAGGACAGGAGTACTGGAAACACCATATATTTT. Amino acids: CASQDRSTGNTIYF.

The CDR3 sequence: CASSQGLHSYEQYF. As DNA, the CDR3 is TGTGCCAGTAGCCAGGGGCTCCACTCCTACGAGCAGTACTTC. The chain combines TRBV19 with TRBJ2-7, with D maybe TRBD1 (6 bases). CDR1 LNHDA and CDR2 SQIVND come from the germline V gene (reference sequence). V was shortened by 6 bases and J by 0 bases, with 12 bases between the two germline ends. This CDR3 is 14 amino acids long.

V and J are TRBV5-1 and TRBJ1-1, with 7 bases fitting TRBD1. The V segment lost 0 bases and the J segment 4 bases; nucleotides outside the gene matches: 6. The CDR3 spans 15 residues. CDR1 is SGHRS, CDR2 YFSETQ, per germline. DNA of the CDR3: TGCGCCAGCAGCTTGGTGGAGGGGGCGAGCACTGAAGCTTTCTTT. Protein sequence: CASSLVEGASTEAFF.

The chain uses TRBV27 and TRBJ2-2; 7 bases line up with TRBD1. CDR1 is MNHEY and CDR2 is SMNVEV in the germline V gene (reference sequence). The CDR3 totals 13 residues. Losses at the gene ends were 6 bases for V and 7 bases for J; bases not matched to a gene: 5. The CDR3 reads CASSKGGGGELFF. The CDR3 nucleotides are TGTGCCAGCAGCAAAGGGGGCGGCGGGGAGCTGTTTTTT.

The chain carries TRBV5-1 and TRBJ2-3, with unresolved D. Trimming left V 4 bases short and J 6 bases short, with 12 bases between. Looked up from germline, CDR1 is SGHRS and CDR2 is YFSETQ. This CDR3 spans 13 amino acids. The CDR3: CASSPSFKDTQYF. CDR3 DNA: TGCGCCAGCAGCCCCTCCTTTAAGGATACGCAGTATTTT.

The CDR3, as DNA: TGTGCCAGCAGTGAATTTCCAGATACGCAGTATTTT. Protein product: CASSEFPDTQYF. V is TRBV2 and J is TRBJ2-3; D is unresolved. Germline CDR1 SNHLY, CDR2 FYNNEI. Between the trimmed V and J ends, which lost 2 bases and 4 bases, there was a span of 4 bases. This CDR3 is built from 12 residues.

This clone was observed a single time. V is TRBV9 and J is TRBJ2-7; 7 nucleotides match TRBD1. This CDR3 contains 15 residues. Germline lookup yields CDR1 SGDLS and CDR2 YYNGEE. Unmatched junction bases numbered 7, after V lost 2 bases and J lost 2 bases. The CDR3 region has the DNA TGTGCCAGCAGCGTCTCAGGGGGTCCCCCCTACGAGCAGTACTTC. Its protein product is CASSVSGGPPYEQYF.

This clone has a single count. V and J are TRBV6-1 and TRBJ1-6; possibly TRBD1 for D (6 bases). V lost 5 bases and J 9 bases, leaving 17 bases between the germline ends. Germline CDR1 is MNHNS and CDR2 is SASEGT. CDR3 size: 15 residues. The CDR3 coding sequence is TGTGCCAGCAGTCCAACCCCCGGACAGACTTCACCCCTCCACTTT. This translates into CASSPTPGQTSPLHF.

The chain combines TRBV7-9 with TRBJ1-2; TRBD1 agrees at 7 bases. The CDR3 is 13 residues long. In germline, CDR1 is SEHNR, CDR2 FQNEAQ (reference sequence). The V and J ends lost 7 bases and 5 bases, in that order; junction bases with no gene match: 7. The CDR3 is CASTLGGQYGYTF. DNA for the CDR3: TGTGCCAGCACTTTAGGGGGACAGTATGGCTACACCTTC.

This chain connects TRBV20-1 to TRBJ1-4; D is ambiguous. CDR3 length equals 11 residues. V lost 3 bases, J lost 15 bases, and 14 bases lay in between. From germline, CDR1 is DFQATT and CDR2 SNEGSKA (reference sequence). CDR3 region: CSARTLEVLFF. CDR3 DNA: TGCAGTGCTAGGACACTGGAGGTTTTGTTTTTT.

The V gene is TRBV18, the J gene TRBJ1-5; weak D call: TRBD1 (6 bases). Germline lookup yields CDR1 KGHSH and CDR2 LQKENI. CDR3 length equals 16 residues. Trimming cost V 6 bases and J 2 bases, with 17 bases left between them. CDR3 in amino acids: CASSPGGGKGNQPQHF. The CDR3 nucleotides read TGTGCCAGCTCCCCCGGGGGGGGCAAGGGCAATCAGCCCCAGCATTTT.

The rearrangement links TRBV19 to TRBJ1-2, with TRBD1 matching 8 bases. Germline CDR1 and CDR2: LNHDA and SQIVND (reference sequence). With 6 bases clipped from V and 11 bases from J, the junction kept 23 bases outside the gene matches. The CDR3 has 17 residues. The CDR3, as DNA: TGTGCCAGTAGCCAGACCGGGACAGGCCTCCTTGACGAACCGTACACCTTC. It yields the protein CASSQTGTGLLDEPYTF.

CDR3 sequence: CAIKGKTGGRYEQYF. The CDR3 DNA is TGTGCCATTAAGGGAAAGACAGGGGGCAGATACGAGCAGTACTTC. The rearrangement uses TRBV2 and TRBJ2-7, with 10 bases matching TRBD1. This CDR3 is built from 15 residues. V lost 10 bases to trimming and J lost 4 bases; unmatched junction nucleotides: 13. Germline loops: CDR1 SNHLY, CDR2 FYNNEI.

A few counts support this clone. The V call is TRBV11-3, the J call TRBJ1-1; weak D call: TRBD1 (5 bases). V gave up 7 bases and J gave up 2 bases, with 20 bases separating them. Germline CDR1 SGHNT, CDR2 YENEEA. CDR3 length equals 16 residues. CDR3 in amino acids: CASKAGGQGENTEAFF. In DNA form, the CDR3 reads TGTGCCAGCAAAGCCGGCGGGCAGGGAGAAAACACTGAAGCTTTCTTT. Filled out from reference TRBV11-3 and TRBJ1-1, the complete variable domain reads EAGVVQSPRYKIIEKKQPVAFWCNPISGHNTLYWYLQNLGQGPELLIRYENEEAVDDSQLPKDRFSAERLKGVDSTLKIQPAELGDSAVYLCASKAGGQGENTEAFFGQGTRLTVV.

This chain uses TRBV18 with TRBJ2-7; 8 nucleotides agree with TRBD1. The CDR3 consists of 14 residues. The V segment lost 5 bases and the J segment 3 bases; nucleotides outside the gene matches: 6. Germline CDR1 and CDR2: KGHSH and LQKENI. CDR3 nucleotide sequence: TGTGCCAGCTCAATACAGGGGGTGAACTACGAGCAGTACTTC. Protein product: CASSIQGVNYEQYF. Full variable domain (outside the CDR3, taken from reference TRBV18 and TRBJ2-7): NAGVMQNPRHLVRRRGQEARLRCSPMKGHSHVYWYRQLPEEGLKFMVYLQKENIIDESGMPKERFSAEFPKEGPSILRIQQVVRGDSAAYFCASSIQGVNYEQYFGPGTRLTVT.

The chain couples TRBV4-1 to TRBJ1-1; no reliable D call. The CDR3 sequence is 15 residues long. CDR1 and CDR2 from the germline V gene are MGHRA and YSYEKL. Trimming took 1 base from V and 7 from J, leaving 16 bases between them. Here the CDR3 reads CASSQAKVGWYEAFF. In DNA form, the CDR3 reads TGCGCCAGCAGCCAAGCTAAAGTTGGGTGGTATGAAGCTTTCTTT.

The chain recombines TRBV19 with TRBJ2-1, with D perhaps matching TRBD2 (6 bases). CDR3 length: 20 amino acids. Looked up from germline, CDR1 is LNHDA and CDR2 is SQIVND (reference sequence). V dropped 2 bases and J dropped 6 bases, with 29 bases sitting between them. The CDR3 spells CASSIPVWRDLQFVFNEQFF. CDR3 in DNA: TGTGCCAGTAGTATACCCGTTTGGAGGGACTTACAATTTGTTTTCAATGAGCAGTTCTTC.

This clone appeared a single time. The CDR3 DNA sequence: TGTGCCAGCAGCCTCTTCTGGAGGGACCCTCTTAACTATGGCTACACCTTC. It encodes CASSLFWRDPLNYGYTF. This chain connects TRBV13 to TRBJ1-2, with D possibly matching TRBD1 (5 bases). The CDR3 is 17 residues long. Per germline, CDR1 PRHDT and CDR2 FYEKMQ (reference sequence). The germline V and J ends were trimmed by 5 bases and 1 base, with 20 bases remaining between them.

This clone was counted a few times. The V gene is TRBV5-6, the J gene TRBJ2-2, with TRBD1 identical over 8 bases. Germline trimming cut 2 bases from V and 6 bases from J; bases unmatched to any gene: 6. CDR3 length equals 15 residues. Germline lookup yields CDR1 SGHDT and CDR2 YYEEEE. This CDR3 is CASSFAGGRAGELFF. The CDR3 DNA reads TGTGCCAGCAGCTTTGCAGGGGGCCGGGCCGGGGAGCTGTTTTTT. Complete variable domain (other parts from reference TRBV5-6 and TRBJ2-2): DAGVTQSPTHLIKTRGQQVTLRCSPKSGHDTVSWYQQALGQGPQFIFQYYEEEERQRGNFPDRFSGHQFPNYSSELNVNALLLGDSALYLCASSFAGGRAGELFFGEGSRLTVL.

This chain uses TRBV5-1 with TRBJ1-2; tentative D call: TRBD1 (5 bases). V was trimmed by 5 bases and J by 4 bases, leaving 18 bases between them. The length of the CDR3 is 15 residues. The V gene's germline CDR1 is SGHRS and CDR2 YFSETQ. The CDR3 DNA is TGCGCCAGCAGTGTTGGGGGAGTACGCGGCTATGGCTACACCTTC. As protein: CASSVGGVRGYGYTF. Filled out from reference TRBV5-1 and TRBJ1-2, the complete variable domain reads KAGVTQTPRYLIKTRGQQVTLSCSPISGHRSVSWYQQTPGQGLQFLFEYFSETQRNKGNFPGRFSGRQFSNSRSEMNVSTLELGDSALYLCASSVGGVRGYGYTFGSGTRLTVV.

The chain has TRBV7-3 and TRBJ2-3, with no clear D. The germline CDR1 and CDR2 sequences are SGHTA and FQGTGA. The V end lost 5 bases, the J end lost 1 base, and 7 bases lay between the germline ends. The CDR3 consists of 13 residues. The chain's CDR3 is CASSPARTDTQYF. In DNA, the CDR3 is TGTGCCAGCAGCCCCGCACGCACAGATACGCAGTATTTT.